This is a list of T cell receptor beta chains from one sample in a study of CD8+ T cells in alopecia areata. Method: immunoSEQ multiplex PCR; TCRdb's copy keeps in-frame clones and lacks some. Among 95,000 to 100,000 clones listed, under 70% were seen once. Source: CD8+ T cells sorted from blood, taken at week 4, from a patient treated with tofacitinib. The origin of the receptors is a human donor with alopecia areata. The CDR3 runs from the conserved cysteine through the conserved F or W. A D gene is named only where the DNA matches it firmly. Clone size is shown for a subset of rows, as once, few, many or a class of expanded clone.

size: NA; J: TRBJ1-1; V: TRBV5-1; D: NA; CDR3: CASSLGRGGGEAFF; DNA: TGCGCCAGCAGCTTGGGCAGGGGCGGAGGTGAAGCTTTCTTT
size: NA; J: TRBJ2-3; V: TRBV7-2; D: NA; CDR3: CASSTTGLSTDTQYF; DNA: TGTGCCAGCAGCACGACGGGACTTAGCACAGATACGCAGTATTTT
size: NA; J: TRBJ2-1; V: TRBV5-1; D: NA; CDR3: CASRGLGTYNEQFF; DNA: TGCGCCAGCAGAGGGTTGGGCACCTACAATGAGCAGTTCTTC
size: NA; J: TRBJ2-1; V: TRBV27; D: NA; CDR3: CASSFLGGSSNEQFF; DNA: TGTGCCAGCAGTTTTTTGGGGGGCTCCTCCAATGAGCAGTTCTTC
size: NA; J: TRBJ2-7; V: TRBV27; D: NA; CDR3: CASSFSRRDEQYF; DNA: TGTGCCAGCAGTTTTTCTCGGAGAGACGAGCAGTACTTC
size: NA; J: TRBJ2-2; V: TRBV29-1; D: TRBD2; CDR3: CSVDGLAGGTGELFF; DNA: TGCAGCGTTGATGGCCTAGCGGGCGGCACCGGGGAGCTGTTTTTT
size: NA; J: TRBJ1-5; V: TRBV27; D: NA; CDR3: CASSFQGPNQPQHF; DNA: TGTGCCAGCAGTTTTCAGGGGCCCAATCAGCCCCAGCATTTT
size: NA; J: TRBJ1-5; V: TRBV6-1; D: NA; CDR3: CASGTDQPQHF; DNA: TGTGCCAGCGGAACAGACCAGCCCCAGCATTTT
size: NA; J: TRBJ2-3; V: TRBV4-3; D: NA; CDR3: CASSQDSRDTQYF; DNA: TGCGCCAGCAGCCAAGATTCGCGAGATACGCAGTATTTT
size: NA; J: TRBJ2-7; V: TRBV5-1; D: NA; CDR3: CASSLKEGATYEQYF; DNA: TGCGCCAGCAGCTTGAAGGAGGGGGCCACCTACGAGCAGTACTTC
size: NA; J: TRBJ2-1; V: TRBV12-5; D: NA; CDR3: CASGLDSNEQFF; DNA: TGTGCTAGTGGTTTGGACAGTAATGAGCAGTTCTTC
size: NA; J: TRBJ2-1; V: TRBV27; D: NA; CDR3: CASTTGARDNEQFF; DNA: TGTGCCAGCACTACAGGAGCTCGGGACAATGAGCAGTTCTTC
size: NA; J: TRBJ1-5; V: TRBV19; D: NA; CDR3: CASRLAVTNQPQHF; DNA: TGTGCCAGTAGGTTGGCAGTCACCAATCAGCCCCAGCATTTT
size: few; J: TRBJ2-2; V: TRBV5-8; D: NA; CDR3: CASSQGVLVWGNTGELFF; DNA: TGCGCCAGCAGCCAAGGTGTTTTAGTTTGGGGGAACACCGGGGAGCTGTTTTTT
size: NA; J: TRBJ1-2; V: TRBV9; D: TRBD1; CDR3: CASSPRPGTGTYGYTF; DNA: TGTGCCAGCAGCCCCCGTCCCGGGACAGGGACCTATGGCTACACCTTC
size: many; J: TRBJ2-1; V: TRBV9; D: NA; CDR3: CASSVGVSFNEQFF; DNA: TGTGCCAGCAGCGTAGGGGTGAGTTTCAATGAGCAGTTCTTC
size: once; J: TRBJ2-5; V: TRBV7-3; D: NA; CDR3: CASSGWAGETQYF; DNA: TGTGCCAGCAGCGGCTGGGCGGGAGAGACCCAGTACTTC
size: NA; J: TRBJ2-7; V: TRBV19; D: NA; CDR3: CASRAGGDYEQYF; DNA: TGTGCCAGTAGGGCAGGGGGGGACTACGAGCAGTACTTC
size: once; J: TRBJ2-6; V: TRBV9; D: NA; CDR3: CASSSTDSGANVLTF; DNA: TGTGCCAGCAGCAGTACAGACTCTGGGGCCAACGTCCTGACTTTC
size: medium-sized; J: TRBJ2-7; V: TRBV5-6; D: NA; CDR3: CASSLLSSSYEQYF; DNA: TGTGCCAGCAGCTTACTTTCAAGCTCCTACGAGCAGTACTTC
size: NA; J: TRBJ2-1; V: TRBV25-1; D: NA; CDR3: CASSEYNEQFF; DNA: TGTGCCAGCAGTGAATATAATGAGCAGTTCTTC
size: NA; J: TRBJ2-1; V: TRBV2; D: TRBD2; CDR3: CASSDMASGAGNEQFF; DNA: TGTGCCAGCAGTGACATGGCTAGCGGGGCTGGGAATGAGCAGTTCTTC
size: NA; J: TRBJ1-2; V: TRBV10-3; D: NA; CDR3: CAISGQVPYGYTF; DNA: TGTGCCATCAGTGGACAGGTCCCCTATGGCTACACCTTC
size: NA; J: TRBJ2-3; V: TRBV5-8; D: TRBD2; CDR3: CASSYISGTSGRATDTQYF; DNA: TGTGCCAGCAGCTACATCTCCGGGACTAGCGGGAGGGCCACAGATACGCAGTATTTT
size: NA; J: TRBJ2-7; V: TRBV29-1; D: NA; CDR3: CSVEGDVTYEQYF; DNA: TGCAGCGTTGAGGGGGACGTCACCTACGAGCAGTACTTC
size: NA; J: TRBJ2-1; V: TRBV27; D: TRBD2; CDR3: CASSSLAGSYNEQFF; DNA: TGTGCCAGCAGTTCACTAGCGGGGTCCTACAATGAGCAGTTCTTC
size: NA; J: TRBJ1-1; V: TRBV27; D: NA; CDR3: CASSSHESANTEAFF; DNA: TGTGCCAGCAGTTCGCACGAGTCGGCGAACACTGAAGCTTTCTTT
size: many; J: TRBJ2-1; V: TRBV5-4; D: NA; CDR3: CASSLEEGMWGNEQFF; DNA: TGTGCCAGCAGCTTGGAGGAGGGAATGTGGGGCAATGAGCAGTTCTTC
size: many; J: TRBJ2-3; V: TRBV6-1; D: TRBD2; CDR3: CASSEAAREFADTQYF; DNA: TGTGCCAGCAGTGAAGCGGCGCGGGAGTTCGCAGATACGCAGTATTTT
size: NA; J: TRBJ2-5; V: TRBV15; D: NA; CDR3: CATLWGETQYF; DNA: TGTGCCACCCTATGGGGTGAGACCCAGTACTTC
size: NA; J: TRBJ2-1; V: TRBV27; D: NA; CDR3: CASSPGQPSSYNEQFF; DNA: TGTGCCAGCAGTCCCGGACAGCCGAGCTCCTACAATGAGCAGTTCTTC
size: NA; J: TRBJ2-7; V: TRBV30; D: NA; CDR3: CAWSPSASSYEQYF; DNA: TGTGCCTGGAGTCCTAGCGCCAGCTCCTACGAGCAGTACTTC
size: NA; J: TRBJ2-3; V: TRBV5-6; D: NA; CDR3: CASSSGTQISTDTQYF; DNA: TGTGCCAGCAGCTCGGGGACACAGATTAGCACAGATACGCAGTATTTT
size: NA; J: TRBJ2-7; V: TRBV5-4; D: NA; CDR3: CASSNPAGLDEQYF; DNA: TGTGCCAGCAGCAACCCGGCGGGGCTCGACGAGCAGTACTTC
size: NA; J: TRBJ2-1; V: TRBV19; D: TRBD2; CDR3: CASSDSGGSYNEQFF; DNA: TGTGCCAGTAGTGATAGCGGGGGCTCCTACAATGAGCAGTTCTTC
size: many; J: TRBJ1-1; V: TRBV13; D: NA; CDR3: CASSLGSEAFF; DNA: TGTGCCAGCAGCTTGGGGTCTGAAGCTTTCTTT
size: few; J: TRBJ1-2; V: TRBV7-9; D: TRBD1; CDR3: CASSRGTGDGYTF; DNA: TGTGCCAGCAGCCGAGGGACAGGGGATGGCTACACCTTC
size: NA; J: TRBJ2-2; V: TRBV4-1; D: NA; CDR3: CASSQNYRAELFF; DNA: TGCGCCAGCAGCCAGAACTACAGGGCCGAGCTGTTTTTT
size: NA; J: TRBJ2-4; V: TRBV10-3; D: TRBD2; CDR3: CAISELAGSSDIQYF; DNA: TGTGCCATCAGTGAGTTAGCGGGGAGTTCTGACATTCAGTACTTC
size: once; J: TRBJ1-3; V: TRBV5-1; D: NA; CDR3: CASSFASSGNTIYF; DNA: TGCGCCAGCAGCTTCGCCAGCTCTGGAAACACCATATATTTT
size: NA; J: TRBJ1-1; V: TRBV30; D: NA; CDR3: CAWTRVLYTEAFF; DNA: TGTGCCTGGACCAGGGTACTATACACTGAAGCTTTCTTT
size: NA; J: TRBJ2-5; V: TRBV7-2; D: TRBD2; CDR3: CASSLLAGLETQYF; DNA: TGTGCCAGCAGCTTACTAGCGGGTCTCGAGACCCAGTACTTC
size: NA; J: TRBJ2-7; V: TRBV5-1; D: TRBD1; CDR3: CASSLAVAGTGTYEQYF; DNA: TGCGCCAGCAGCTTGGCGGTCGCCGGGACAGGGACATACGAGCAGTACTTC
size: NA; J: TRBJ2-1; V: TRBV4-1; D: TRBD2; CDR3: CASSQVGLAVHEQFF; DNA: TGCGCCAGCAGCCAAGTCGGACTAGCCGTTCATGAGCAGTTCTTC
size: few; J: TRBJ2-5; V: TRBV5-4; D: TRBD1; CDR3: CASSAGQGAMIGETQYF; DNA: TGTGCCAGCAGCGCGGGACAGGGGGCGATGATTGGAGAGACCCAGTACTTC
size: NA; J: TRBJ2-3; V: TRBV4-2; D: NA; CDR3: CASSRGLRDSTDTQYF; DNA: TGTGCCAGCAGTCGGGGGTTGCGGGACAGCACAGATACGCAGTATTTT
size: NA; J: TRBJ1-2; V: TRBV29-1; D: NA; CDR3: CSVENDSAYGYTF; DNA: TGCAGCGTTGAGAACGACAGTGCGTATGGCTACACCTTC
size: NA; J: TRBJ2-1; V: TRBV7-9; D: TRBD2; CDR3: CASSLVSGAYNEQFF; DNA: TGTGCCAGCAGCTTAGTAAGCGGGGCTTACAATGAGCAGTTCTTC
size: NA; J: TRBJ2-2; V: TRBV7-8; D: NA; CDR3: CASSLAPGELFF; DNA: TGTGCCAGCAGCTTAGCCCCCGGGGAGCTGTTTTTT
size: few; J: TRBJ2-3; V: TRBV29-1; D: NA; CDR3: CSVEDGYQSTDTQYF; DNA: TGCAGCGTTGAAGATGGGTACCAAAGCACAGATACGCAGTATTTT
size: few; J: TRBJ2-6; V: TRBV7-9; D: NA; CDR3: CASSEVVREVLTF; DNA: TGTGCCAGCAGCGAGGTCGTCCGAGAGGTCCTGACTTTC
size: NA; J: TRBJ1-1; V: TRBV6-5; D: TRBD1; CDR3: CASSETGRGTEAFF; DNA: TGTGCCAGCAGTGAGACAGGGAGGGGCACTGAAGCTTTCTTT